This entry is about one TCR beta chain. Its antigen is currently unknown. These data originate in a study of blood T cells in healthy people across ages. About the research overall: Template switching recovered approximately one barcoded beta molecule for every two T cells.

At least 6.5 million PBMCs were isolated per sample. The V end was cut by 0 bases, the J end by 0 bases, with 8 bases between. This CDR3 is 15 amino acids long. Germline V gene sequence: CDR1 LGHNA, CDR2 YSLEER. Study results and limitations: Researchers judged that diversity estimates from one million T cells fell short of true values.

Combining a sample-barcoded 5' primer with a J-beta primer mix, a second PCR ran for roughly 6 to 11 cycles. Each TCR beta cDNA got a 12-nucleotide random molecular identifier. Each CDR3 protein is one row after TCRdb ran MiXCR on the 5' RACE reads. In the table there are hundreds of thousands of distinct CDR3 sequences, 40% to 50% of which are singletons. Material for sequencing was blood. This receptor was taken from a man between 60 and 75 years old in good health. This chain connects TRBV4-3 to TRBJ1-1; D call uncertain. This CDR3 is CASSQDDRVNTEAFF. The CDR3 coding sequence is TGCGCCAGCAGCCAAGACGATAGAGTGAACACTGAAGCTTTCTTT.